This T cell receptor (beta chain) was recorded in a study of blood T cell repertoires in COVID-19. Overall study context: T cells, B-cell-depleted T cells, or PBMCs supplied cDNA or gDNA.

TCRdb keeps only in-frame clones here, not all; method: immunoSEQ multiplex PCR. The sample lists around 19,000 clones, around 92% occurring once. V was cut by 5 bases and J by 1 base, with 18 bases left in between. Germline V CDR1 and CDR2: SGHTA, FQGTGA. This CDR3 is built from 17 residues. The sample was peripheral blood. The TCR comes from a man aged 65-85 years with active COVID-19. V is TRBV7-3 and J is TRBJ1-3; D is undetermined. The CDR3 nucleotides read TGTGCCAGCAGCCCCCACCCGGGTGGCGAATCTGGAAACACCATATATTTT. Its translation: CASSPHPGGESGNTIYF.